The 21 T cell receptor beta chains reported below all come from one sample, sequenced in a study of cytomegalovirus exposure and HLA in healthy donors. It was with 60 Vbeta and 13 Jbeta primers that the PCR ran. The method was immunoSEQ multiplex PCR; TCRdb's version includes in-frame clones alone and lacks a portion of them. This table holds roughly 69,000 clones, 73% found once. Sequencing used PBMCs. The source of these receptors is a man aged 45-65 years in good health and CMV-seronegative.

This clone was observed a handful of times. CDR3 coding DNA: TGTGCCAGCAGCTTAATAGGACAGGATGGCTACACCTTC. As protein: CASSLIGQDGYTF. The genes are TRBV7-3 and TRBJ1-2, with 7 bases fitting TRBD1. This CDR3 comprises 13 residues. Per the germline V gene, CDR1 is SGHTA and CDR2 is FQGTGA. J lost 6 bases, V lost 1 base, and 2 bases had no gene match.

The CDR3 here is CAWSTGTDTQYF. The CDR3 coding sequence is TGTGCCTGGAGTACAGGCACAGATACGCAGTATTTT. V usage is TRBV30 and J usage is TRBJ2-3; D is undetermined. V was trimmed by 2 bases and J by 1 base, leaving 4 bases between them. The CDR3 consists of 12 residues. Germline V lookup: CDR1 GTSNPN, CDR2 SVGIG (reference sequence). Full variable domain (outside the CDR3, taken from reference TRBV30 and TRBJ2-3): SQTIHQWPATLVQPVGSPLSLECTVEGTSNPNLYWYRQAAGRGLQLLFYSVGIGQISSEVPQNLSASRPQDRQFILSSKKLLLSDSGFYLCAWSTGTDTQYFGPGTRLTVL.

This rearrangement joins TRBV7-3 to TRBJ2-3; TRBD2 matches at 8 bases. From germline, CDR1 is SGHTA and CDR2 FQGTGA. The J segment lost 1 base and the V segment lost 2 bases, leaving 5 bases of the junction unmatched. CDR3 size: 16 residues. CDR3 region: CASSLAGGTGTDTQYF. CDR3 nucleotide sequence: TGTGCCAGCAGCTTAGCGGGGGGCACGGGCACAGATACGCAGTATTTT.

The chain carries TRBV7-2 and TRBJ2-3; no firm D call. V lost 5 bases, J lost 1 base, and 10 bases lay in between. The CDR3 is made up of 14 amino acids. In germline, CDR1 is SGHTA, CDR2 FQGNSA. The DNA for the CDR3 is TGTGCCAGCAGCACTCCCGTGGGCACAGATACGCAGTATTTT. Its translation: CASSTPVGTDTQYF.

This sequence joins TRBV19 and TRBJ2-7, with 8 positions matching TRBD2. Per the germline V gene, CDR1 is LNHDA and CDR2 is SQIVND (reference sequence). V was clipped by 3 bases and J by 0 bases; unmatched bases: 7. There are 16 residues in the CDR3. CDR3 DNA sequence: TGTGCCAGTAGTATCCGTAGCGGGGCTAGCTCCTACGAGCAGTACTTC. Translating it yields CASSIRSGASSYEQYF.

This sequence joins TRBV2 and TRBJ1-2; 7 bases fit TRBD1. CDR1 is SNHLY and CDR2 is FYNNEI in the germline V gene. Germline trimming cut 8 bases from V and 2 bases from J; bases unmatched to any gene: 8. The length of the CDR3 is 14 residues. CDR3 nucleotide sequence: TGTGCCAGCTTGGACAGGTCGACAAACTATGGCTACACCTTC. Translated, it gives CASLDRSTNYGYTF.

The table lists this clone with a count of one. V usage is TRBV30 and J usage is TRBJ2-5, with D perhaps matching TRBD2 (6 bases). Trimming stripped 0 bases from V and 8 bases from J, with 19 bases between. CDR3 length: 15 residues. Germline values: CDR1 GTSNPN, CDR2 SVGIG (reference sequence). The CDR3 sequence: CAWSVLRGPRYTQYF. CDR3 in DNA: TGTGCCTGGAGTGTTTTGCGGGGCCCAAGGTATACCCAGTACTTC.

The chain has TRBV2 and TRBJ2-7, with 14 bases identical to TRBD2. V shed 5 bases and J 2 bases; nucleotides not matched to a gene: 11. Germline V gives CDR1 SNHLY, CDR2 FYNNEI. The CDR3 has 18 residues. The CDR3 sequence: CASSPQGRLAGGAYEQYF. The CDR3 coding sequence is TGTGCCAGCAGTCCCCAGGGGAGACTAGCGGGGGGGGCCTACGAGCAGTACTTC.

This clone was observed once. The chain has TRBV5-4 and TRBJ1-2; TRBD1 might be the D (5 bases). Germline values: CDR1 SGHNT, CDR2 YYREEE (reference sequence). V gave up 9 bases and J gave up 4 bases, with 13 bases separating them. This CDR3 is 12 amino acids long. The CDR3, as DNA: TGTGCCACCCAGGGAACTTCCTATGGCTACACCTTC. Translated, it gives CATQGTSYGYTF. Full variable domain (missing parts from reference TRBV5-4 and TRBJ1-2): ETGVTQSPTHLIKTRGQQVTLRCSSQSGHNTVSWYQQALGQGPQFIFQYYREEENGRGNFPPRFSGLQFPNYSSELNVNALELDDSALYLCATQGTSYGYTFGSGTRLTVV.

V gene TRBV9 combines with J gene TRBJ1-3; possible D gene TRBD1, 6 bases. The V gene's germline CDR1 is SGDLS and CDR2 YYNGEE. The CDR3 spans 17 residues. Trimming removed 3 bases at V and 2 bases at J, with 18 bases between. The CDR3 bases are TGTGCCAGCAGCGCGAACGACGGGGGGCCACCTGGAAACACCATATATTTT. Its protein product is CASSANDGGPPGNTIYF.

The rearrangement links TRBV9 to TRBJ2-2, with 7 nucleotides matching TRBD1. Per germline, CDR1 SGDLS and CDR2 YYNGEE. V shed 6 bases, J shed 5 bases, and the junction held 4 bases outside the gene matches. The CDR3 runs 13 residues. In DNA form, the CDR3 reads TGTGCCAGCAACCTACAGGGGACCGGGGAGCTGTTTTTT. This encodes CASNLQGTGELFF.

The V call is TRBV5-1, the J call TRBJ1-2; TRBD1 agrees at 10 bases. This CDR3 region has 15 residues. The ends lost 4 bases at V and 4 bases at J; junction bases unmatched: 7. The germline gives CDR1 SGHRS, CDR2 YFSETQ. In nucleotides, the CDR3 is TGCGCCAGCAGCGCGACAGGGGGCCCTTCCTATGGCTACACCTTC. This codes for CASSATGGPSYGYTF.

The chain carries TRBV30 and TRBJ2-5, with TRBD1 identical over 7 bases. V was clipped by 2 bases and J by 2 bases; unmatched bases: 8. The CDR3 totals 15 residues. Germline assignment: CDR1 GTSNPN and CDR2 SVGIG (reference sequence). The CDR3 spells CAWSKGTAPQETQYF. The DNA for the CDR3 is TGTGCCTGGAGTAAAGGGACAGCCCCGCAAGAGACCCAGTACTTC. Looking up the rest from reference TRBV30 and TRBJ2-5 gives the full variable domain: SQTIHQWPATLVQPVGSPLSLECTVEGTSNPNLYWYRQAAGRGLQLLFYSVGIGQISSEVPQNLSASRPQDRQFILSSKKLLLSDSGFYLCAWSKGTAPQETQYFGPGTRLLVL.

CDR3 nucleotides: TGCGCCAGCAGTGACGGCGGCTCCCGCTCTGGGGCCAACGTCCTGACTTTC. Its translation is CASSDGGSRSGANVLTF. The chain employs TRBV10-2 and TRBJ2-6; D ambiguous. This CDR3 spans 17 amino acids. The V end lost 3 bases, the J end lost 0 bases, and 12 bases lay between the germline ends. CDR1 WSHSY and CDR2 SAAADI come from the germline V gene.

The table lists this clone with a few counts. The genes are TRBV30 and TRBJ1-1, with D tentatively TRBD1 (6 bases). This CDR3 comprises 15 residues. The V end lost 2 bases, the J end lost 5 bases, and 18 bases lay between the germline ends. CDR1 is GTSNPN and CDR2 is SVGIG in the germline V gene (reference sequence). As DNA, the CDR3 is TGTGCCTGGAGTCCGAACGGGGTTCAGGGGACTGAAGCTTTCTTT. Amino acid sequence: CAWSPNGVQGTEAFF. Combining the CDR3 with reference TRBV30 and TRBJ1-1 gives the whole variable domain SQTIHQWPATLVQPVGSPLSLECTVEGTSNPNLYWYRQAAGRGLQLLFYSVGIGQISSEVPQNLSASRPQDRQFILSSKKLLLSDSGFYLCAWSPNGVQGTEAFFGQGTRLTVV.

The chain employs TRBV5-1 and TRBJ2-2; 7 bases align to TRBD1. The CDR3 consists of 15 residues. The V gene end was trimmed by 4 bases and the J gene end by 0 bases; junction bases not matched to a gene: 3. CDR1 SGHRS and CDR2 YFSETQ come from the germline V gene. CDR3 in DNA: TGCGCCAGCAGCACGACAGGGTCGAACACCGGGGAGCTGTTTTTT. Protein product: CASSTTGSNTGELFF. Supplemented by reference TRBV5-1 and TRBJ2-2, the full variable domain reads KAGVTQTPRYLIKTRGQQVTLSCSPISGHRSVSWYQQTPGQGLQFLFEYFSETQRNKGNFPGRFSGRQFSNSRSEMNVSTLELGDSALYLCASSTTGSNTGELFFGEGSRLTVL.

The chain links TRBV27 to TRBJ1-2, with 8 bases matching TRBD1. The CDR3 length is 13 residues. V lost 5 bases and J lost 6; bases outside the gene matches: 5. Germline V CDR1 and CDR2: MNHEY, SMNVEV (reference sequence). The CDR3 coding sequence is TGTGCCAGCAGTGTCGACAGGGGAGATGGCTACACCTTC. Its translation: CASSVDRGDGYTF.

The J gene is TRBJ2-1, the V gene TRBV15; D may be TRBD2 (6 bases). CDR1 LNHNV and CDR2 YYDKDF come from the germline V gene (reference sequence). Trimming left V 6 bases short and J 2 bases short, with 8 bases between. This CDR3 contains 13 residues. The CDR3 reads CATSGGTYNEQFF. CDR3 bases: TGTGCCACCAGTGGGGGGACCTACAATGAGCAGTTCTTC.

V usage is TRBV19 and J usage is TRBJ1-2, with D hard to call. CDR1 and CDR2 (germline): LNHDA, SQIVND (reference sequence). The CDR3 contains 14 residues. Trimming shortened V by 6 bases and J by 3 bases, and 14 bases separated the two germline ends. The DNA for the CDR3 is TGTGCCAGTAGGGACTCTCTGAGGGACTATGGCTACACCTTC. Its protein product is CASRDSLRDYGYTF.

The V and J genes are TRBV11-2 and TRBJ2-1, with TRBD2 as a possible D gene (6 bases). V gave up 0 bases and J gave up 8 bases, with 17 bases separating them. This CDR3 comprises 16 residues. Germline values: CDR1 SGHAT, CDR2 FQNNGV. The CDR3 DNA sequence: TGTGCCAGCAGCTTAGATTTGGGACTGGGAGGCGATGAGCAGTTCTTC. As protein: CASSLDLGLGGDEQFF.

This clone has more than one count but fewer than ten. The chain joins TRBV19 to TRBJ2-5; 8 nucleotides line up with TRBD1. CDR1 and CDR2 from the germline V gene are LNHDA and SQIVND (reference sequence). V dropped 6 bases and J dropped 2; count of bases not matched to a gene: 8. The CDR3 has 15 residues. This chain's CDR3 is CASSRGQGRQETQYF. The CDR3 DNA is TGTGCCAGTAGCCGCGGACAGGGTCGACAAGAGACCCAGTACTTC.